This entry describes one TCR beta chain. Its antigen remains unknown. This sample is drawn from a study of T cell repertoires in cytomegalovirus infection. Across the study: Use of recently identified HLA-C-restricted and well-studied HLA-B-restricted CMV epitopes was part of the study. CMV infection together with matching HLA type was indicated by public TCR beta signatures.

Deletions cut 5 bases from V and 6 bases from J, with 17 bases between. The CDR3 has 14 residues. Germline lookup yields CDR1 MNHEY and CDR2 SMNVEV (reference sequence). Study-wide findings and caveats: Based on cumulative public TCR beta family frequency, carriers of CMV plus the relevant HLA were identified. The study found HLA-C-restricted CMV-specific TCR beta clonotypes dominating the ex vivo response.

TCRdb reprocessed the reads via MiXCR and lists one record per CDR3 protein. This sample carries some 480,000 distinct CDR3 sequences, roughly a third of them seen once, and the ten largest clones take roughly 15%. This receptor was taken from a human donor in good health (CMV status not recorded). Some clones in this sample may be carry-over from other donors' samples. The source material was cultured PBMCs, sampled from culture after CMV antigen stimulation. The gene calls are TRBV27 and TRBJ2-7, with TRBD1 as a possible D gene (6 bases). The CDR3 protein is CASSLVGRGREQYF. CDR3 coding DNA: TGTGCCAGCAGTCTCGTCGGCAGGGGTCGCGAGCAGTACTTC.